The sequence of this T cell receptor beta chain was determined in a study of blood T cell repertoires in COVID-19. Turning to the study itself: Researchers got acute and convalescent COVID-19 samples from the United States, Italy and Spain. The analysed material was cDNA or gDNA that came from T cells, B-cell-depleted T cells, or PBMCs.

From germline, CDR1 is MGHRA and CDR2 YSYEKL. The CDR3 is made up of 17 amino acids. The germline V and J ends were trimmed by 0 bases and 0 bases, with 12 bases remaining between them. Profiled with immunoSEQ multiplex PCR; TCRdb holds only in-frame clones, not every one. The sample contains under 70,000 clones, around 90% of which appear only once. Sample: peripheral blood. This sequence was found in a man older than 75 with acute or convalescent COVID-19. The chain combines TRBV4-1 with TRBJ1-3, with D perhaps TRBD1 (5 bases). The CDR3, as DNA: TGCGCCAGCAGCCAAGAACTTAGACAGCACTCTGGAAACACCATATATTTT. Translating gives CASSQELRQHSGNTIYF.